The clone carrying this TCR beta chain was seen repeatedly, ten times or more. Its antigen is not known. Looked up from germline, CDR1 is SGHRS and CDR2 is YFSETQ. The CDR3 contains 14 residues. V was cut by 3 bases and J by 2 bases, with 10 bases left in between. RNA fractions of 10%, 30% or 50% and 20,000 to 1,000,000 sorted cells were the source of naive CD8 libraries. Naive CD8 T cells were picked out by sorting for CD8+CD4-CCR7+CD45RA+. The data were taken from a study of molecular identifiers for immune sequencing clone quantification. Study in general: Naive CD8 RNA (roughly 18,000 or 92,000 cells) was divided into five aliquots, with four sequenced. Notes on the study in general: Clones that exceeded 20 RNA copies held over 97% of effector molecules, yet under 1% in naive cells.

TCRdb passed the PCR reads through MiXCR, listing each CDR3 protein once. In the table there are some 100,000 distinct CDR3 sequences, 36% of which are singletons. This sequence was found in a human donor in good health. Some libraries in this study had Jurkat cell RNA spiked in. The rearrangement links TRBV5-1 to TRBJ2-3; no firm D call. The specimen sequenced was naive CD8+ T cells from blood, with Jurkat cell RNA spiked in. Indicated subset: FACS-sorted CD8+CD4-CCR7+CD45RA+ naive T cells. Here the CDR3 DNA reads TGCGCCAGCAGCTCTTCAGGCCCCACAGATACGCAGTATTTT. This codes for CASSSSGPTDTQYF.